The next 16 T cell receptor beta chains were all read from a single sample in a study of T cells after yellow fever vaccination (dated by TCRdb to the late 2010s). The treatment or condition tag for this specimen amounts to: live attenuated yellow fever vaccine strain. Library generation was performed with 5' RACE. Sequencing was carried out with an Illumina HiSeq 2500. TCRdb redid the processing of the public reads, applying fastp at Q25 and MiXCR, and retained in-frame beta chains. Every entry covers one CDR3 protein and lists the most common genes and DNA from its rows. This sample lists approximately 300,000 distinct CDR3 sequences; roughly 13% were detected once. About 0.51% of the sample is in the top ten clones. Sample: CD4+ T cells sorted from PBMCs, taken 45 days after the yellow fever booster vaccination. These receptors were obtained from a man aged 25-40 years who received the YFV17D yellow fever vaccine.

The chain has TRBV20-1 and TRBJ2-7, with TRBD1 matching over 10 bases. This CDR3 comprises 12 residues. Germline assignment: CDR1 DFQATT and CDR2 SNEGSKA (reference sequence). V trimming: 7 bases; J trimming: 7 bases; junction bases outside the gene matches: 7. CDR3 DNA: TGCAGTGGGGGGGGACAGGGGAGTGAGCAGTACTTC. It translates to CSGGGQGSEQYF.

This clonotype was detected a few times. This chain links TRBV5-1 with TRBJ2-1; the D gene is possibly TRBD1 (6 bases). The CDR3 is made up of 13 amino acids. Germline CDR1 SGHRS, CDR2 YFSETQ. V lost 1 base, J lost 8 bases, and 10 bases lay in between. The CDR3 protein is CASSLNRADEQFF. CDR3 DNA: TGCGCCAGCAGCTTGAACAGGGCTGATGAGCAGTTCTTC.

This clonotype showed up just a few times. CDR3 sequence (DNA): TGTGCCAGCAGGAGAAAGCGGGAGGGCACCTACGAGCAGTACTTC. Translation: CASRRKREGTYEQYF. The chain is built from TRBV6-1 and TRBJ2-7; TRBD2 matches at 10 bases. CDR1 is MNHNS and CDR2 is SASEGT in the germline V gene. V dropped 6 bases and J dropped 2; count of bases not matched to a gene: 7. The CDR3 spans 15 residues.

This clonotype showed up just a few times. The genes are TRBV5-1 and TRBJ2-1, with TRBD2 matching over 7 bases. Germline V gene sequence: CDR1 SGHRS, CDR2 YFSETQ. V was clipped by 2 bases and J by 6 bases; unmatched bases: 8. This CDR3 contains 15 residues. CDR3 sequence (DNA): TGCGCCAGCAGCTTCGGGCTAGCGGCCCTCAATGAGCAGTTCTTC. It yields the protein CASSFGLAALNEQFF.

This clonotype was counted only a few times. The chain uses TRBV18 and TRBJ2-3, with D hard to call. The germline V gene encodes CDR1 KGHSH and CDR2 LQKENI. V was shortened by 6 bases and J by 6 bases, with 10 bases between the two germline ends. The length of the CDR3 is 12 residues. The CDR3 is CASSPFPDTQYF. DNA for the CDR3: TGTGCCAGCTCCCCCTTTCCGGATACGCAGTATTTT.

The V gene is TRBV20-1, the J gene TRBJ2-1, with TRBD2 identical over 7 bases. The V gene's germline CDR1 is DFQATT and CDR2 SNEGSKA (reference sequence). The CDR3 is 15 residues long. V lost 2 bases to trimming and J lost 4 bases; unmatched junction nucleotides: 8. This chain's CDR3 is CSARYPGLIYNEQFF. CDR3 DNA sequence: TGCAGTGCTAGATACCCGGGACTAATTTACAATGAGCAGTTCTTC.

The genes are TRBV7-3 and TRBJ2-7; 7 bases are a match to TRBD1. CDR3 length: 17 residues. Trimming at V came to 2 bases and at J to 2 bases, leaving 12 bases not matched to a gene. Germline V gene lookup returns CDR1 SGHTA and CDR2 FQGTGA. The DNA for the CDR3 is TGTGCCAGCAGCTTAGAGGGGGCCAAGGCAACTGCCTACGAGCAGTACTTC. Its translation: CASSLEGAKATAYEQYF.

This clonotype was detected many times. The chain employs TRBV7-6 and TRBJ2-2; D is undetermined. There are 12 residues in the CDR3. Germline V lookup: CDR1 SGHVS, CDR2 FNYEAQ. V was clipped by 2 bases and J by 5 bases, with 3 bases between them. This chain's CDR3 is CASSLITGELFF. CDR3 in DNA: TGTGCCAGCAGCTTAATAACCGGGGAGCTGTTTTTT.

This clonotype showed up just a few times. This rearrangement joins TRBV20-1 to TRBJ2-7; the match to TRBD2 covers 13 bases. The trim removed 4 bases at V and 3 bases at J, leaving 3 bases unmatched. This CDR3 spans 14 amino acids. The germline V gene has CDR1 DFQATT and CDR2 SNEGSKA (reference sequence). Here the CDR3 reads CSATGTSGNYEQYF. CDR3 in DNA: TGCAGTGCTACTGGGACTAGCGGGAACTACGAGCAGTACTTC.

This clonotype turned up a few times. The gene calls are TRBV5-5 and TRBJ1-2, with unresolved D. CDR1 is SGHKS, CDR2 YYEKEE, per germline (reference sequence). The CDR3 is 13 residues long. V was shortened by 0 bases and J by 8 bases, with 11 bases between the two germline ends. The CDR3, as DNA: TGTGCCAGCAGCTTGGGGTCCATTGGGGGCTACACCTTC. It codes for CASSLGSIGGYTF.

This clonotype has only a few counts. The J gene is TRBJ2-1, the V gene TRBV5-1; D is uncertain. Germline CDR1 SGHRS, CDR2 YFSETQ. Trimming left V 4 bases short and J 6 bases short, with 11 bases between. The CDR3 has 13 residues. The CDR3 spells CASSGLVSNEQFF. DNA of the CDR3: TGCGCCAGCAGCGGTCTAGTGAGCAATGAGCAGTTCTTC.

This clonotype was counted a few times. The chain joins TRBV5-6 to TRBJ2-3; D gene uncertain. The CDR3 spans 14 residues. CDR1 SGHDT and CDR2 YYEEEE come from the germline V gene. With 0 bases removed from V and 2 bases from J, the gap between germline ends came to 7 bases. CDR3 in amino acids: CASSLGVYTDTQYF. DNA of the CDR3: TGTGCCAGCAGCTTGGGGGTCTACACAGATACGCAGTATTTT. Based on the CDR3 plus reference TRBV5-6 and TRBJ2-3, the full variable domain is DAGVTQSPTHLIKTRGQQVTLRCSPKSGHDTVSWYQQALGQGPQFIFQYYEEEERQRGNFPDRFSGHQFPNYSSELNVNALLLGDSALYLCASSLGVYTDTQYFGPGTRLTVL.

The chain joins TRBV3-1 to TRBJ2-5; no reliable D call. Between the trimmed V and J ends, which lost 4 bases and 6 bases, there was a span of 12 bases. CDR3 length: 13 residues. CDR1 LGHDT and CDR2 YNNKEL come from the germline V gene (reference sequence). In DNA form, the CDR3 reads TGTGCCAGCAGCCTTCCAACAGAGAAGACCCAGTACTTC. This translates into CASSLPTEKTQYF.

Only a few counts were recorded for this clonotype. The chain links TRBV7-2 to TRBJ1-4; 8 nucleotides line up with TRBD1. The V and J ends lost 2 bases and 4 bases, in that order; junction bases with no gene match: 9. Germline V lookup: CDR1 SGHTA, CDR2 FQGNSA. The CDR3 sequence is 17 residues long. The CDR3 nucleotides are TGTGCCAGCAGCTTATCCGGGACAGGCGTCTATAATGAAAAACTGTTTTTT. This sequence encodes CASSLSGTGVYNEKLFF.

This chain connects TRBV10-3 to TRBJ2-7; 8 bases map to TRBD1. The CDR3 consists of 14 residues. With 4 bases clipped from V and 6 bases from J, the junction kept 8 bases outside the gene matches. Germline V gene data show CDR1 as ENHRY and CDR2 as SYGVKD. The CDR3, as DNA: TGTGCCATCAGTGGCCCCGGACAGGGTGGCGAGCAGTACTTC. Translating it yields CAISGPGQGGEQYF.

The chain uses TRBV27 and TRBJ2-4, with D perhaps matching TRBD2 (6 bases). CDR1 and CDR2 (germline): MNHEY, SMNVEV (reference sequence). The CDR3 contains 19 residues. The V end was cut by 5 bases, the J end by 0 bases, with 23 bases between. CDR3 protein: CASSSMGGTPGRAKNIQYF. The CDR3 nucleotides read TGTGCCAGCAGTAGTATGGGCGGGACCCCAGGTAGAGCCAAAAACATTCAGTACTTC.